The source of this TCR beta chain is a study of blood T cells in healthy people across ages. Germline lookup yields CDR1 DFQATT and CDR2 SNEGSKA (reference sequence). The CDR3 is 13 residues long. Notes on the study in general: In these data, TCR beta diversity tracked strongly with naive T cell percentage. The diversity estimates, figures obtained from one million T cells, were considered underestimates. Comparison with aged donors showed that long-lived donors had more naive CD4+ cells and higher diversity.

PBMCs, at least 6 million per sample, were isolated. A word on this clonotype: Its matching antigen is unknown.

Primed by a sample-barcoded 5' primer and a J-beta primer mix, a second PCR proceeded for roughly 6 to 12 cycles. MiXCR was run by TCRdb on the 5' RACE reads, yielding one entry per CDR3 protein. The sample yields about 1.5 million distinct CDR3 sequences, 35% to 45% seen once. Sequencing was done on a sample of blood. The clonotype comes from a woman between 18 and 29 years old in good health. The chain has TRBV20-1 and TRBJ1-1; the D is unclear. This CDR3 is CSLTRVVSSVAFF. The CDR3, as DNA: TGCAGCCTGACCCGGGTTGTTTCGTCGGTAGCTTTCTTT.